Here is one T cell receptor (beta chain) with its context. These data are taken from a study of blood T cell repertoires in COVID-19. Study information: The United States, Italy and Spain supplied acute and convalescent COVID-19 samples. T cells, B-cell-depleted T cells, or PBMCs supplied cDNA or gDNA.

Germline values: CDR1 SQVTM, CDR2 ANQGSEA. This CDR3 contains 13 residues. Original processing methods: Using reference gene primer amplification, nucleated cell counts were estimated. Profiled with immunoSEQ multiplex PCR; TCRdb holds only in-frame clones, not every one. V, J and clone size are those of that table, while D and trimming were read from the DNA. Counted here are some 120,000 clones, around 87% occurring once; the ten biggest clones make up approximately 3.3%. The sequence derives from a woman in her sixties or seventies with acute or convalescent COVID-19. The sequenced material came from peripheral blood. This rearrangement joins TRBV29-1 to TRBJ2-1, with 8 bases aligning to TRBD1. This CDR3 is CSSGTGSYNEQFF. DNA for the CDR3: TGCAGTTCCGGGACAGGCTCCTACAATGAGCAGTTCTTC.